This TCR beta chain is from a study of T cell responses to AZD1222 COVID-19 vaccine. Method: immunoSEQ multiplex PCR; TCRdb's copy keeps in-frame clones and lacks some. Here the sample spans some 200,000 clones, roughly 91% being singletons. CDR3 length: 16 residues. Germline-derived CDR1 and CDR2 are LNHDA and SQIVND (reference sequence). V was clipped by 6 bases and J by 0 bases; unmatched bases: 10. The clonotype comes from an adult who received the AZD1222 COVID-19 vaccine. The V and J genes are TRBV19 and TRBJ1-2; 7 nucleotides align to TRBD1. Specimen: peripheral blood, collected 28 days after the second AZD1222 dose. For the CDR3, the DNA is TGTGCCAGTAGCGCGACAGGGAGAGGGTCTAACTATGGCTACACCTTC. Translating it yields CASSATGRGSNYGYTF.